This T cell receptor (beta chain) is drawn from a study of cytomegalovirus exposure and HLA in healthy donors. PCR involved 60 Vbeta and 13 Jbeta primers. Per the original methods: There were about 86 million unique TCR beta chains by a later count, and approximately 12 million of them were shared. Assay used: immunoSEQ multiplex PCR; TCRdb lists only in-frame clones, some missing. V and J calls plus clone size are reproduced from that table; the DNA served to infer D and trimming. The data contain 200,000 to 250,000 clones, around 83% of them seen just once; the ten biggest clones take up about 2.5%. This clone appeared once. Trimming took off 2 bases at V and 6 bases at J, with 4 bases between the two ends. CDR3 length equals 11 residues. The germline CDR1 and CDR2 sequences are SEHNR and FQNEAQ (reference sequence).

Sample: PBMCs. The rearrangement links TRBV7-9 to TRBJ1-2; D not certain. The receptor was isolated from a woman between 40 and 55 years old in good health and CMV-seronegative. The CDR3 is CASSLLDGYTF. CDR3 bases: TGTGCCAGCAGCTTATTAGATGGCTACACCTTC.